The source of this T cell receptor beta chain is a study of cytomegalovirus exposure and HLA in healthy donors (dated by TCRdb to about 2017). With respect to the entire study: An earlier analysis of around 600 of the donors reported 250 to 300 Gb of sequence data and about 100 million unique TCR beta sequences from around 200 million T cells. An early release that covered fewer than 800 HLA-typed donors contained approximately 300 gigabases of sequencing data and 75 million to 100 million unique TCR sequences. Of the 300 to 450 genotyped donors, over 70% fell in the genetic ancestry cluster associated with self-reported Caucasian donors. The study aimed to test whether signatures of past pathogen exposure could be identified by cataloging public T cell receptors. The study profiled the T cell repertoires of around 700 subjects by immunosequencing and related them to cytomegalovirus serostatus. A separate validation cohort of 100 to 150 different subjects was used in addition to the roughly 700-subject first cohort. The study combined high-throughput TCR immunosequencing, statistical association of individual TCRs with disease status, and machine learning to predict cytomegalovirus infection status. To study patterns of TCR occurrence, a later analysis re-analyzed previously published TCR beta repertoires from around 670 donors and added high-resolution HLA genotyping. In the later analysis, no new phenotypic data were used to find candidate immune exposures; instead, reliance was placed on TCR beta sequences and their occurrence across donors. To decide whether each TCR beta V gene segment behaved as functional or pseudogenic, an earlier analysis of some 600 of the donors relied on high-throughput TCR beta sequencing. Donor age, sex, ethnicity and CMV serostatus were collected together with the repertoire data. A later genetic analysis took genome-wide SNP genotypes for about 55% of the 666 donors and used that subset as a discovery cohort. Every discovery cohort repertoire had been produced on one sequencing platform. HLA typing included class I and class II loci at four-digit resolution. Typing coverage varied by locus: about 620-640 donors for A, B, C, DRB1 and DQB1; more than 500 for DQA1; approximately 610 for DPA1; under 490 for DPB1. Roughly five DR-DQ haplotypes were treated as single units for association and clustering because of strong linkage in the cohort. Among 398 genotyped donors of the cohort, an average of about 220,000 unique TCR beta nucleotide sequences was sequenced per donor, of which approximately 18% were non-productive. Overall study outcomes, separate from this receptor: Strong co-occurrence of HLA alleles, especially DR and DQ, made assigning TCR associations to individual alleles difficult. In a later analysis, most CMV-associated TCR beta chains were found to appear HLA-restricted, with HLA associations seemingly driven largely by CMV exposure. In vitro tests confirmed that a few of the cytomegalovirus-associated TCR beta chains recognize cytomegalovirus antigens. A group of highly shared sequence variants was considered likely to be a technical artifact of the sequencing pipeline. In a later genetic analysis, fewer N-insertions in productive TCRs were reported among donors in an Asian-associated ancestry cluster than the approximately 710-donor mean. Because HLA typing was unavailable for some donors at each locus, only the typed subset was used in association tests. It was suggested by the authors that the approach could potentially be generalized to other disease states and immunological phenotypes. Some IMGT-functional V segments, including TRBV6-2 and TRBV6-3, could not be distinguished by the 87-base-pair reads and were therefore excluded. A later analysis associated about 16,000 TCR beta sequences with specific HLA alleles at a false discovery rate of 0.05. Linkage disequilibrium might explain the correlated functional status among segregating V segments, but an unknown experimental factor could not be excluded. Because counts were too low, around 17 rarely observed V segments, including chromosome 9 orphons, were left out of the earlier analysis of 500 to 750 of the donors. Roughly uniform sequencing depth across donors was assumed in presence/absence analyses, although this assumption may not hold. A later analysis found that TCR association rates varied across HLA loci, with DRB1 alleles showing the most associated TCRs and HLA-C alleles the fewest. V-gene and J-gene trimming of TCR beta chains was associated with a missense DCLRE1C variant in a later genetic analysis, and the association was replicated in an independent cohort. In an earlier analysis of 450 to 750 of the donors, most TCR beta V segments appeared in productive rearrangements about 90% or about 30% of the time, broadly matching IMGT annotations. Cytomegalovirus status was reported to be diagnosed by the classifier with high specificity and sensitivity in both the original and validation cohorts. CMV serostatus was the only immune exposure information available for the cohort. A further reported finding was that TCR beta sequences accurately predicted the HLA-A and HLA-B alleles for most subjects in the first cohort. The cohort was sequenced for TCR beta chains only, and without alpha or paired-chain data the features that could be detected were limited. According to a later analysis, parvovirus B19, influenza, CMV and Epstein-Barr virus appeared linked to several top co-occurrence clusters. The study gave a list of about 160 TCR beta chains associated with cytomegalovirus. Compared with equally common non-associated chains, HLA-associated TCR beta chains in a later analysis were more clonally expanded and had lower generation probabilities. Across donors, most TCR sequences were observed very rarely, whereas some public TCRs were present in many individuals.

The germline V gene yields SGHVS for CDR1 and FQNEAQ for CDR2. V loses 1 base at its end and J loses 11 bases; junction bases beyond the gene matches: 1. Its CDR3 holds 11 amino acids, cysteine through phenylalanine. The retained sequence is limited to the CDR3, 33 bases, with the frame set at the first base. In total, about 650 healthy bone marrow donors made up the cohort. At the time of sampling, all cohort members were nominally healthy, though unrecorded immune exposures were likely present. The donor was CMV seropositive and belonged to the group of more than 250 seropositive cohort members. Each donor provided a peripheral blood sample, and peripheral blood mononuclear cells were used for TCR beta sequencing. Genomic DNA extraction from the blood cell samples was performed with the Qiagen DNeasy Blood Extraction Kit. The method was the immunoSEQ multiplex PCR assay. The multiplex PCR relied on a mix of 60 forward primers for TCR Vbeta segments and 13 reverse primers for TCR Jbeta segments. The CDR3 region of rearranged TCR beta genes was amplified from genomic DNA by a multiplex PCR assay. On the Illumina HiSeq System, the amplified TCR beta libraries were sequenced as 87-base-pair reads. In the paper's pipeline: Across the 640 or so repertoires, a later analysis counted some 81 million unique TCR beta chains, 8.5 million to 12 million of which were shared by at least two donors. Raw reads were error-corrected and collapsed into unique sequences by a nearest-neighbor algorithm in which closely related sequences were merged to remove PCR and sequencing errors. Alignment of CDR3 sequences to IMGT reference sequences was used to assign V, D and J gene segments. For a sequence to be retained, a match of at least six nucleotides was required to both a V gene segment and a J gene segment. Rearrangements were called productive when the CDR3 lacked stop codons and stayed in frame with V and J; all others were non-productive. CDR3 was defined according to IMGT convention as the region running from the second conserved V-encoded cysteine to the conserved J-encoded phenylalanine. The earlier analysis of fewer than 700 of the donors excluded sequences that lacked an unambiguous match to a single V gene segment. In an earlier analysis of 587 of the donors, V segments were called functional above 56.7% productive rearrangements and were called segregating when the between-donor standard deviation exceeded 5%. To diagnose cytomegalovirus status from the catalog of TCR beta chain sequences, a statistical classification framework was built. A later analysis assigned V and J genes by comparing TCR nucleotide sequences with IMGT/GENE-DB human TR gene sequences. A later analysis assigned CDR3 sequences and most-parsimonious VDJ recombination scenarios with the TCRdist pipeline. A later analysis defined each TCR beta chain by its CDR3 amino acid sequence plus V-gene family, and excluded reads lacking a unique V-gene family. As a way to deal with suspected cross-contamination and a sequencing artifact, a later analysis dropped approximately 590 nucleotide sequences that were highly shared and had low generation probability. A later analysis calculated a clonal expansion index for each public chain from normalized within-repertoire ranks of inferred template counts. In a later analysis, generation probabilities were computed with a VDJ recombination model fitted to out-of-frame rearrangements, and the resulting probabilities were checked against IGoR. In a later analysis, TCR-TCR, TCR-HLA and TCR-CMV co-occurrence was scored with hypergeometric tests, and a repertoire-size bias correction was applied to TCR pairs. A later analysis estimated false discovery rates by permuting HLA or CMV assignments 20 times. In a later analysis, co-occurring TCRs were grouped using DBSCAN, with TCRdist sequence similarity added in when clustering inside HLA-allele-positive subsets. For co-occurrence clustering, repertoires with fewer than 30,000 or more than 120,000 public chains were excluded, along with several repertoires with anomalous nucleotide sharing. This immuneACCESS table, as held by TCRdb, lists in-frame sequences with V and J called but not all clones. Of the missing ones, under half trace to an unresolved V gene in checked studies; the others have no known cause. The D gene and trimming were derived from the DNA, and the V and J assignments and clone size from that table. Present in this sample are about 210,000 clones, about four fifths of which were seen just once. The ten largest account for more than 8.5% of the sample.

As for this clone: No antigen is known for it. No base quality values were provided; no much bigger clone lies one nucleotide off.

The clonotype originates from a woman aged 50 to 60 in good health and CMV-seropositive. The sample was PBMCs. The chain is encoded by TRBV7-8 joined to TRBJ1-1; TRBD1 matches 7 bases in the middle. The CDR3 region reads CASSLGGQAFF. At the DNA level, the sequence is TGTGCCAGCAGCTTAGGGGGACAGGCTTTCTTT.